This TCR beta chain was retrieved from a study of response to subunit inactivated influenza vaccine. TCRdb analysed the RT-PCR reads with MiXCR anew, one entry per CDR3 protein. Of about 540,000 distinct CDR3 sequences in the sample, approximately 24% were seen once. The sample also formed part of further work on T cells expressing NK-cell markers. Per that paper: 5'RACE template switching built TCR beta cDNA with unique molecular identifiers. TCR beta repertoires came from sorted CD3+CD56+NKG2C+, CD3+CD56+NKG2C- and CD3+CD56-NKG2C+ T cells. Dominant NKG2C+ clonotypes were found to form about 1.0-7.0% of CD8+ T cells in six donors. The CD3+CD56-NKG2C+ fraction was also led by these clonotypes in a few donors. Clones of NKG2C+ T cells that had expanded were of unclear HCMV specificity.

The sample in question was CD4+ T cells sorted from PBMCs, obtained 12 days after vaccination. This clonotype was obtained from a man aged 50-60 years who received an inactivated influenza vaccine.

CDR3 bases: TGTGCCAGCAGCCCTCCTGCCGGTCCGGGGCAGGCAGATACGCAGTATTTT. Protein: CASSPPAGPGQADTQYF. The V and J genes are TRBV11-2 and TRBJ2-3, with D perhaps TRBD1 or TRBD2 (5 bases each). The CDR3 is 17 amino acids. The germline V gene has CDR1 SGHAT and CDR2 FQNNGV. The V end lost 5 bases, the J end lost 4 bases, and 22 bases lay between the germline ends.